This T cell receptor beta chain was obtained from a study of shared clonotypes between healthy human individuals. Libraries were prepared by immunoSEQ multiplex PCR; TCRdb keeps only in-frame clonotypes and omits some of them. The table has some 2,000,000 clones, under 97% seen once; the top ten hold more than 0.1%. Germline V gives CDR1 SGHNT, CDR2 YYREEE (reference sequence). V gave up 4 bases and J gave up 6 bases; unmatched junction bases: 11. This CDR3 contains 15 residues. The clonotype originates from a man aged 18 to 30 in good health. Sequenced input: naive CD4+ T cells sorted from blood. Subset defined: CD45RA+ positively selected. The V and J genes are TRBV5-4 and TRBJ2-5, with 8 bases matching TRBD2. CDR3 coding DNA: TGTGCCAGCAGCCCCTCGTCAGCGGGAGACAAGACCCAGTACTTC. Protein product: CASSPSSAGDKTQYF.